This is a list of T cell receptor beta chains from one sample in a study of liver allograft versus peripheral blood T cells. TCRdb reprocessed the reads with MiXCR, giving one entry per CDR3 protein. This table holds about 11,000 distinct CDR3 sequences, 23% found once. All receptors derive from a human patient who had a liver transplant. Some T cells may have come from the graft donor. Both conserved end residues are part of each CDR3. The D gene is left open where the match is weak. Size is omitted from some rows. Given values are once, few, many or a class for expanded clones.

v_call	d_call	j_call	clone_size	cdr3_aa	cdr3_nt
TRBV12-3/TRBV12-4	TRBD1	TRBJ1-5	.	CASSYRGVQQPQHF	TGTGCCAGCAGTTACAGGGGAGTACAGCAGCCCCAGCATTTT
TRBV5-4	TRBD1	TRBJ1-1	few	CASSPRDRRNTEAFF	TGTGCCAGCAGCCCGCGGGACAGGAGGAACACTGAAGCTTTCTTT
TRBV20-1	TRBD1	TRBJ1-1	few	CSASFGQGVDEAFF	TGCAGTGCTAGCTTTGGACAGGGGGTCGATGAAGCTTTCTTT
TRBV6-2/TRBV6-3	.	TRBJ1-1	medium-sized	CASITWGFAEAFF	TGTGCCAGCATTACATGGGGATTTGCTGAAGCTTTCTTT
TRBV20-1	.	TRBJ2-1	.	CSALDPLREQFF	TGCAGTGCTCTCGACCCCCTTCGGGAGCAGTTCTTC
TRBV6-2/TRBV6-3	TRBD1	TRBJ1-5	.	CASTGQGAFNQPQHF	TGTGCCAGCACAGGACAGGGGGCCTTTAATCAGCCCCAGCATTTT
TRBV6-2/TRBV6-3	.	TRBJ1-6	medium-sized	CASSYVSGRTYNSPLHF	TGTGCCAGCAGTTACGTTTCAGGCAGGACGTATAATTCACCCCTCCACTTT
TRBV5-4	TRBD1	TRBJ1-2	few	CASSTRWLRQGAVSYGYTF	TGTGCCAGCAGCACCAGATGGCTCCGACAGGGGGCGGTTAGCTATGGCTACACCTTC
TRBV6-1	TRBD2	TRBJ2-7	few	CASSPRLAGGATYEQYF	TGTGCCAGCAGTCCCAGACTAGCGGGAGGGGCCACCTACGAGCAGTACTTC
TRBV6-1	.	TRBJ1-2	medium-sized	CASNSPGSSIFYGYTF	TGTGCCAGCAACTCTCCGGGAAGCTCGATTTTTTATGGCTACACCTTC
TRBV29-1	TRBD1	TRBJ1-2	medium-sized	CSALTGGNYGYTF	TGCAGCGCATTGACAGGGGGCAACTATGGCTACACCTTC
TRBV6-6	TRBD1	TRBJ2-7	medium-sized	CAVWDRVSEQYF	TGTGCCGTTTGGGACAGGGTAAGCGAGCAGTACTTC
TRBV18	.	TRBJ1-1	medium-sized	CASSTTVNTEAFF	TGTGCCAGCTCGACGACAGTGAACACTGAAGCTTTCTTT
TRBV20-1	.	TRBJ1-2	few	CSATERGSNYGYTF	TGCAGTGCAACCGAACGCGGCAGCAACTATGGCTACACCTTC
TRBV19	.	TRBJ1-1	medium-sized	CASSKGLTAGNTEAFF	TGTGCCAGTAGCAAGGGTTTGACAGCAGGCAACACTGAAGCTTTCTTT
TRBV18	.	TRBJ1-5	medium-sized	CASSPLGGTLNQPQHF	TGTGCCAGCTCACCTTTGGGGGGGACACTCAATCAGCCCCAGCATTTT
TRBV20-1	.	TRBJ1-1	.	CSARVPGGIRTEAFF	TGCAGTGCTAGAGTTCCCGGGGGGATCCGAACTGAAGCTTTCTTT
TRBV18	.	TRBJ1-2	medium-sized	CASSPEITDRIYGYTF	TGTGCCAGCTCACCCGAAATAACGGACAGAATCTATGGCTACACCTTC
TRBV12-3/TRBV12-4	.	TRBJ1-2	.	CASSLYRIFGYTF	TGTGCCAGCAGTTTATATAGGATTTTTGGCTACACCTTC
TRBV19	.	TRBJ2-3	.	CASSIERPGGGRTDTQYF	TGTGCCAGTAGTATAGAAAGGCCGGGTGGGGGGCGAACAGATACGCAGTATTTT
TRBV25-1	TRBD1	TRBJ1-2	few	CASSESGTGRVYGYTF	TGTGCCAGCAGTGAATCCGGGACAGGGCGGGTCTATGGCTACACCTTC
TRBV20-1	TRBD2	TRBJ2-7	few	CSARPPGVAGGSQYF	TGCAGTGCCCGACCCCCTGGAGTAGCGGGGGGGTCCCAGTACTTC
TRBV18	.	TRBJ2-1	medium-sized	CASSARGVSFSYNEQFF	TGTGCCAGCTCCGCCAGGGGAGTATCCTTCTCCTACAATGAGCAGTTCTTC
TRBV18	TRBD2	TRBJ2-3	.	CASSLAGPSTDTQYF	TGTGCCAGCTCCCTAGCGGGTCCTAGCACAGATACGCAGTATTTT
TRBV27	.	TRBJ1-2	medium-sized	CASSYTPSNYGYTF	TGTGCCAGCAGTTATACTCCCTCTAACTATGGCTACACCTTC
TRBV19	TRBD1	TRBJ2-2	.	CASSIKTGTGELFF	TGTGCCAGTAGTATAAAGACAGGGACCGGGGAGCTGTTTTTT
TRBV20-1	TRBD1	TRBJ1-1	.	CSASPRETGIRTEAFF	TGCAGTGCTAGCCCCAGAGAGACAGGGATAAGAACTGAAGCTTTCTTT
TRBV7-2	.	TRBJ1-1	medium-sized	CASSLLQGNTEAFF	TGTGCCAGCAGCTTACTCCAGGGAAACACTGAAGCTTTCTTT
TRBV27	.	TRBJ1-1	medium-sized	CASSYVGRNTEAFF	TGTGCCAGCAGCTATGTCGGGCGCAACACTGAAGCTTTCTTT
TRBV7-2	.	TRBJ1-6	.	CASKSRESGNSPLHF	TGTGCCAGCAAGAGCCGGGAGTCGGGCAATTCACCCCTCCACTTT
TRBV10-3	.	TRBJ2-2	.	CAISEQNGELFF	TGTGCCATCAGTGAGCAGAACGGGGAGCTGTTTTTT
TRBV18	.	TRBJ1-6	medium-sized	CASSPQGPRSSYNSPLHF	TGTGCCAGCTCACCACAAGGACCCCGGAGCTCCTATAATTCACCCCTCCACTTT
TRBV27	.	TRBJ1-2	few	CASSPIRRVLWDGYTF	TGTGCCAGCAGTCCAATACGACGTGTACTTTGGGATGGCTACACCTTC
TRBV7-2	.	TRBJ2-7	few	CASSLRGGEQYF	TGTGCCAGCTCTCTCAGGGGGGGAGAGCAGTACTTC
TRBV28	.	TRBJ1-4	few	CATQRQANEKLFF	TGTGCCACCCAACGGCAGGCTAATGAAAAACTGTTTTTT
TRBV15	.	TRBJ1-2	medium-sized	CATSRDSGLSMDDTF	TGTGCCACCAGCAGAGATTCCGGGCTCTCAATGGACGACACCTTC
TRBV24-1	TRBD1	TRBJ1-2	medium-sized	CATSTGDYGYTF	TGTGCCACCAGTACAGGGGACTATGGCTACACCTTC
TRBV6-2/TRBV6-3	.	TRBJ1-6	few	CASSFTYNSPLHF	TGTGCCAGCAGTTTCACTTATAATTCACCCCTCCACTTT
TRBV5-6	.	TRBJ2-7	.	CASSSWRGFSYEQYF	TGTGCCAGCAGCTCATGGAGGGGTTTCTCCTACGAGCAGTACTTC
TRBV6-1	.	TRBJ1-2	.	CASSEFLGVNYGYTF	TGTGCCAGCAGTGAATTTTTAGGGGTGAACTATGGCTACACCTTC
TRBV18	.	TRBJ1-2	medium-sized	CASSPVLLSGTYGYTF	TGTGCCAGCTCACCTGTACTATTGTCAGGGACTTATGGCTACACCTTC
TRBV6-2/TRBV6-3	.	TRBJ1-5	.	CASSPRGYRDAQPQHF	TGTGCCAGCAGTCCAAGGGGATACAGGGACGCTCAGCCCCAGCATTTT
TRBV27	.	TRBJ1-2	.	CASSLQGEGYTF	TGTGCCAGCAGTTTACAGGGTGAAGGCTACACCTTC
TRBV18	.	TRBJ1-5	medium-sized	CASSPRTATANQPQHF	TGTGCCAGCTCACCCAGGACAGCGACGGCGAATCAGCCCCAGCATTTT
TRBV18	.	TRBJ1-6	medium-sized	CASSGLHNSPLHF	TGTGCCAGCTCGGGCCTCCATAATTCACCCCTCCACTTT
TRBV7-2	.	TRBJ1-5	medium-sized	CASSLGPVGSGQPQHF	TGTGCCAGCAGCCTAGGACCGGTGGGGTCCGGGCAGCCCCAGCATTTT
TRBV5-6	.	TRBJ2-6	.	CASSSGASGANVLTF	TGTGCCAGCAGCTCGGGGGCCTCTGGGGCCAACGTCCTGACTTTC
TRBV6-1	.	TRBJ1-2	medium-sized	CASTLSRTGLPGYTF	TGTGCCAGCACCTTAAGCAGGACGGGGTTGCCTGGCTACACCTTC